One and the same sample provided the 22 T cell receptor beta chains below, sequenced in a study of T cells in Graves' hyperthyroidism and ophthalmopathy. TCR beta CDR3 regions were amplified from RNA. RT-PCR in the first round (using the HTBI primer set) targeted the TCR CDR3. TCRdb fed the multiplex PCR reads into MiXCR, producing one record per CDR3 protein. The top ten hold roughly 31% of the sample, which has roughly 330,000 distinct CDR3 sequences, approximately 16% seen once. The source material was blood. The origin of the receptors is a man aged 30 to 39 with Graves' hyperthyroidism.

This clonotype was counted ten times or more. V gene TRBV11-2 combines with J gene TRBJ2-7, with D possibly being TRBD1 (6 bases). Trimming removed 2 bases at V and 3 bases at J, with 8 bases between. Germline CDR1 is SGHAT and CDR2 is FQNNGV. There are 13 residues in the CDR3. Here the CDR3 DNA reads TGTGCCAGCAGCTTACAGGGGAACTACGAGCAGTACTTC. This gives the protein CASSLQGNYEQYF.

The chain uses TRBV24-1 and TRBJ2-2; no clear D. Trimming left V 5 bases short and J 2 bases short, with 5 bases between. The germline V gene has CDR1 KGHDR and CDR2 SFDVKD. The CDR3 spans 13 residues. DNA of the CDR3: TGTGCCACCAGTGGGGAAAACACCGGGGAGCTGTTTTTT. Protein product: CATSGENTGELFF.

This rearrangement joins TRBV9 to TRBJ2-5, with D perhaps matching TRBD2 (6 bases). This CDR3 has 15 residues. Germline V gives CDR1 SGDLS, CDR2 YYNGEE. V lost 6 bases, J lost 1 base, and 16 bases lay in between. The CDR3 is CASTSSGSTQETQYF. In DNA, the CDR3 is TGTGCCAGCACTAGTAGCGGATCTACCCAAGAGACCCAGTACTTC. Full variable domain (remainder filled in from reference TRBV9 and TRBJ2-5): DSGVTQTPKHLITATGQRVTLRCSPRSGDLSVYWYQQSLDQGLQFLIQYYNGEERAKGNILERFSAQQFPDLHSELNLSSLELGDSALYFCASTSSGSTQETQYFGPGTRLLVL.

This clonotype has at least ten counts. This rearrangement joins TRBV28 to TRBJ2-5; unclear D gene. The germline V gene has CDR1 MDHEN and CDR2 SYDVKM. V gave up 2 bases and J gave up 5 bases, with 9 bases separating them. This CDR3 spans 13 amino acids. The CDR3 region has the DNA TGTGCCAGCAGTTTAACAAGCCGGGAGACCCAGTACTTC. Translated: CASSLTSRETQYF.

This clonotype was recorded a few times. The rearrangement joins TRBV6-1 to TRBJ1-1; D is unclear. Trimming cost V 7 bases and J 3 bases, with 24 bases left between them. Germline assignment: CDR1 MNHNS and CDR2 SASEGT. The CDR3 covers 17 residues. The CDR3 nucleotides read TGTGCCAGCACGACGCTCATGATGGCCCTAAAGGACACTGAAGCTTTCTTT. Protein product: CASTTLMMALKDTEAFF.

This clonotype was seen at least ten times. V gene TRBV5-1 combines with J gene TRBJ1-5, with D possibly matching TRBD1 (6 bases). Trimming shortened V by 3 bases and J by 5 bases, and 12 bases separated the two germline ends. This CDR3 is built from 14 residues. CDR1 SGHRS and CDR2 YFSETQ come from the germline V gene. CDR3 in amino acids: CASSSGTRDQPQHF. As DNA, the CDR3 is TGCGCCAGCAGCTCTGGGACACGCGATCAGCCCCAGCATTTT.

The chain joins TRBV29-1 to TRBJ2-3, with D maybe TRBD1 (5 bases). CDR1 SQVTM and CDR2 ANQGSEA come from the germline V gene. The V end lost 7 bases, the J end lost 3 bases, and 17 bases lay between the germline ends. This CDR3 is built from 14 residues. In nucleotides, the CDR3 is TGCAGCGGGGGCCGCGCCATGGAAACAGATACGCAGTATTTT. Translated, it gives CSGGRAMETDTQYF.

At least ten counts were recorded for this clonotype. This sequence joins TRBV28 and TRBJ2-5; D is undetermined. Germline loops: CDR1 MDHEN, CDR2 SYDVKM. The CDR3 has 13 residues. Deletions cut 2 bases from V and 9 bases from J, with 13 bases between. The DNA for the CDR3 is TGTGCCAGCAGTTTAGAAGGGTTGGGGTCCCAGTACTTC. This codes for CASSLEGLGSQYF.

This clonotype occurred many times. The chain employs TRBV6-1 and TRBJ2-1, with 12 positions matching TRBD2. Germline assignment: CDR1 MNHNS and CDR2 SASEGT. CDR3 length: 14 residues. The V segment lost 6 bases and the J segment 7 bases; nucleotides outside the gene matches: 4. The DNA for the CDR3 is TGTGCCAGCAGCCTAGCGGGAGGGGGGAATGAGCAGTTCTTC. It translates to CASSLAGGGNEQFF.

This clonotype has ten or more counts. CDR3 nucleotides: TGTGCCAGCAGTCGGGACAGGCCTAGCTCCTACAATGAGCAGTTCTTC. Its protein is CASSRDRPSSYNEQFF. The V gene is TRBV2, the J gene TRBJ2-1; 8 bases agree with TRBD1. With V trimmed by 5 bases and J by 0 bases, 6 bases remained unmatched. There are 16 residues in the CDR3. Germline CDR1 reads SNHLY; CDR2 reads FYNNEI.

This clonotype showed up many times. This chain joins TRBV29-1 and TRBJ2-7; D remains ambiguous. Trimming left V 3 bases short and J 3 bases short, with 6 bases between. There are 11 residues in the CDR3. The germline CDR1 and CDR2 sequences are SQVTM and ANQGSEA. The CDR3 sequence is CSVDWGYEQYF. DNA of the CDR3: TGCAGCGTTGACTGGGGCTACGAGCAGTACTTC.

This clonotype was seen many times. The V gene is TRBV5-1, the J gene TRBJ1-6, with no clear D. Germline V gives CDR1 SGHRS, CDR2 YFSETQ. This CDR3 region has 15 residues. Between the trimmed V and J ends, which lost 0 bases and 8 bases, there was a span of 12 bases. CDR3 coding DNA: TGCGCCAGCAGCTTGGAAGGCCACACCTATTCACCCCTCCACTTT. This translates into CASSLEGHTYSPLHF.

A word on this clonotype: A read error is possible here, since a much larger clone lies one base away. J is TRBJ1-5 and V is TRBV28, with D possibly being TRBD1 (5 bases). The CDR3 length is 14 residues. The germline CDR1 and CDR2 sequences are MDHEN and SYDVKM. The V end was cut by 4 bases, the J end by 8 bases, with 15 bases between. The CDR3 spells CASSSPQWDEPQHF. The CDR3 DNA is TGTGCCAGCAGTTCCCCACAATGGGACGAGCCCCAGCATTTT.

This clonotype was detected ten times or more. This chain connects TRBV4-1 to TRBJ1-1, with no clear D. Per the germline V gene, CDR1 is MGHRA and CDR2 is YSYEKL. The germline V and J ends were trimmed by 3 bases and 5 bases, with 13 bases remaining between them. This CDR3 region has 14 residues. The CDR3 DNA is TGCGCCAGCAGCCAGAGGGAGGTTGTGACTGAAGCTTTCTTT. As protein: CASSQREVVTEAFF.

This clonotype occurred a few times. The J gene is TRBJ1-5, the V gene TRBV7-9; D gene unclear. The CDR3 extends over 14 amino acids. V was shortened by 1 base and J by 5 bases, with 9 bases between the two germline ends. In germline, CDR1 is SEHNR, CDR2 FQNEAQ (reference sequence). The CDR3 region has the DNA TGTGCCAGCAGCTTAGGCAGTTGGGATCAGCCCCAGCATTTT. It encodes CASSLGSWDQPQHF.

This clonotype came up many times. V and J are TRBV6-1 and TRBJ2-1; TRBD2 matches 8 bases. V was clipped by 5 bases and J by 5 bases; unmatched bases: 5. Germline loops: CDR1 MNHNS, CDR2 SASEGT. The CDR3 spans 14 residues. CDR3 nucleotide sequence: TGTGCCAGCAGTTACGGGAGGGGGGACAATGAGCAGTTCTTC. Translated: CASSYGRGDNEQFF.

This clonotype appeared many times. The genes are TRBV28 and TRBJ2-3, with D perhaps TRBD1 or TRBD2 (6 bases each). CDR1 and CDR2 from the germline V gene are MDHEN and SYDVKM. The CDR3 totals 15 residues. Trimming pared 6 bases from V and 1 base from J, leaving 14 bases between. The CDR3 bases are TGTGCCAGCAGCCAACCAGGGGAGGGCACAGATACGCAGTATTTT. As protein: CASSQPGEGTDTQYF.

This clonotype was picked up many times. This chain uses TRBV2 with TRBJ2-5; D tentatively fits TRBD1 or TRBD2 (5 bases each). The CDR3 extends over 14 amino acids. Trimming took off 1 base at V and 5 bases at J, with 11 bases between the two ends. Germline V gives CDR1 SNHLY, CDR2 FYNNEI. CDR3 sequence: CASSEDEGWETQYF. The CDR3 coding sequence is TGTGCCAGCAGTGAAGACGAGGGGTGGGAGACCCAGTACTTC.

This clonotype has at least ten counts. The rearrangement joins TRBV12-3 or TRBV12-4 to TRBJ2-7; 8 bases fit TRBD1. The CDR3 is 16 residues long. Trimming took 6 bases from V and 2 from J; bases not matched to a gene: 12. The CDR3 region is CASSSATGGEAYEQYF. CDR3 nucleotide sequence: TGTGCCAGCAGCTCAGCCACAGGGGGTGAGGCCTACGAGCAGTACTTC.

This clonotype came up a few times. The chain links TRBV4-1 to TRBJ2-5, with TRBD1 matching 7 bases. Looked up from germline, CDR1 is MGHRA and CDR2 is YSYEKL. The length of the CDR3 is 18 residues. The ends lost 0 bases at V and 6 bases at J; junction bases unmatched: 16. The CDR3 spells CASSQESWQGEGKKTQYF. The DNA for the CDR3 is TGCGCCAGCAGCCAAGAATCGTGGCAGGGGGAAGGTAAAAAGACCCAGTACTTC.

This clonotype was seen repeatedly, ten times or more. The V gene is TRBV3-1, the J gene TRBJ1-3; unclear D gene. From germline, CDR1 is LGHDT and CDR2 YNNKEL (reference sequence). The CDR3 runs 13 residues. The germline V and J ends were trimmed by 1 base and 3 bases, with 4 bases remaining between them. CDR3 sequence reads: CASSQGGGNTIYF. For the CDR3, the DNA is TGTGCCAGCAGCCAAGGGGGTGGAAACACCATATATTTT.

This clonotype appeared a few times. The chain joins TRBV10-3 to TRBJ2-3; 11 nucleotides agree with TRBD1. Germline V lookup: CDR1 ENHRY, CDR2 SYGVKD. V gave up 3 bases and J gave up 2 bases; unmatched junction bases: 4. This CDR3 comprises 16 residues. The CDR3 DNA reads as TGTGCCATCAGTGATGGGACAGGGGGGTTCACAGATACGCAGTATTTT. Its protein product is CAISDGTGGFTDTQYF.